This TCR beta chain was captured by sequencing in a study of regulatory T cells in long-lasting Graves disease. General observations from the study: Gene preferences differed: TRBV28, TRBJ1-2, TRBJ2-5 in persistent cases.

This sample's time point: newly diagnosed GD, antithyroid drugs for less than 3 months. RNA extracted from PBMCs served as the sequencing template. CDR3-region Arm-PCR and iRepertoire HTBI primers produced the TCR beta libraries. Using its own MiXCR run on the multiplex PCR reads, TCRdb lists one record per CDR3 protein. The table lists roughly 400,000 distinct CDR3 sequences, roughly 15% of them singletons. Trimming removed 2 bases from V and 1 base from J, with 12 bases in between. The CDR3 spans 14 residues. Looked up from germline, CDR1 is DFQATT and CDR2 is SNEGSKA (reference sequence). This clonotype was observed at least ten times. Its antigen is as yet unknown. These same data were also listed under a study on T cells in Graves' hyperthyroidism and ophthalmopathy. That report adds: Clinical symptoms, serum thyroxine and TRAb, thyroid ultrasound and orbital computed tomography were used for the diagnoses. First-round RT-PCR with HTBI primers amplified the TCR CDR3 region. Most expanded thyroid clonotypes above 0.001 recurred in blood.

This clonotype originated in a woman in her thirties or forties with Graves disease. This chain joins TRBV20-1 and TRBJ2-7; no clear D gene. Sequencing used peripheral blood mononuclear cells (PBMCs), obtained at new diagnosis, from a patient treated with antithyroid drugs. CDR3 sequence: CSARLFDTSYEQYF. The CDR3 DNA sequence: TGCAGTGCTAGATTATTCGATACTTCCTACGAGCAGTACTTC.